A single TCR beta chain is shown here with its context. PCR primers comprised 60 Vbeta and 13 Jbeta primers. Profiling relied on immunoSEQ multiplex PCR, and the TCRdb table lists in-frame clones only, not all of them. The sample has around 70,000 clones; over 50% are singletons. The data derive from a study of cytomegalovirus exposure and HLA in healthy donors. The sequenced material came from PBMCs. The TCR was taken from a man under 40 in good health and CMV-seronegative.

In nucleotides, the CDR3 is TGCGCCAGCAGCCCCACCGGAGGGAAACTGTTTTTT. It encodes CASSPTGGKLFF. The gene calls are TRBV4-1 and TRBJ1-4; D is ambiguous. This CDR3 has 12 residues. The V end was cut by 4 bases, the J end by 11 bases, with 11 bases between. Per the germline V gene, CDR1 is MGHRA and CDR2 is YSYEKL.